This T cell receptor beta chain came from a study of blood T cells in healthy people across ages. Study-level points and caveats: The long-lived group displayed more naive CD4+ cells, plus higher diversity, than the aged donors did.

The authors ran a second PCR of roughly 6 to 11 cycles using a sample-barcoded 5' primer and a J-beta primer mix. At least 3 million CDR3-containing paired-end reads were obtained per sample. One entry per CDR3 protein results from TCRdb running MiXCR on the 5' RACE reads. The sample has roughly 1,300,000 distinct CDR3 sequences, around 59% seen once. Healthy Caucasian individuals from Russia aged roughly 6 to 90 served as donors. As to this clonotype: The antigen remains undetermined.

From germline, CDR1 is SGHRS and CDR2 YFSETQ. Trimming shortened V by 1 base and J by 6 bases, and 11 bases separated the two germline ends. The CDR3 has 14 amino acids. Sequenced input: blood. The TCR originated in a man younger than 35 in good health. The gene calls are TRBV5-1 and TRBJ2-1; D is ambiguous. The CDR3 coding sequence is TGCGCCAGCAGCTTGAGGTCCCCAGGCAATGAGCAGTTCTTC. This encodes CASSLRSPGNEQFF.